This TCR beta chain derives from a study of T cell responses to AZD1222 COVID-19 vaccine. Study-level findings and limits: Vaccine-associated CD4 TCRs spanned spike, dominant at 160-218 and 743-854. Regions left unmutated in variants are reportedly the target of nearly half of spike-specific TCRs. The donor group comprised mostly white British people and more females; the analysis possibly underestimated clonal diversity.

In regard to this clone: Its antigen is unknown.

Method: immunoSEQ multiplex PCR; TCRdb's copy keeps in-frame clones and lacks some. The table shows some 130,000 clones, with around 86% occurring only once. V lost 5 bases and J lost 6, with 5 bases in between. The CDR3 consists of 12 residues. The germline V gene encodes CDR1 SGHAT and CDR2 FQNNGV. The TCR comes from an adult in good health. The J gene is TRBJ1-6, the V gene TRBV11-2; D is unclear. Sequenced here: peripheral blood, sampled on day 0 of AZD1222 vaccination. CDR3 coding DNA: TGTGCCAGCAGCCGGGTTAATTCACCCCTCCACTTT. This encodes CASSRVNSPLHF.